The clone carrying this T cell receptor beta chain was detected a few times. The data derive from a study of patients and donors after allogeneic stem cell transplantation. Via MiXCR, TCRdb re-called the RT-PCR reads, giving one row per CDR3 protein. The sample carries 70,000 or so distinct CDR3 sequences, roughly 29% recorded once. Germline-derived CDR1 and CDR2 are MNHNS and SASEGT. Trimming took off 6 bases at V and 1 base at J, with 13 bases between the two ends. This CDR3 has 16 residues. Sequenced sample: blood, either unsorted or a sorted T cell fraction (not recorded which). V is TRBV6-1 and J is TRBJ1-6; no reliable D call. The TCR comes from a human donor who was either an allogeneic HSCT recipient or a stem cell or donor lymphocyte infusion donor (not recorded which). It is not recorded whose cells these are; they may come from a transplant donor. The CDR3 nucleotides read TGTGCCAGCAGACTGGGCATTGGGTCCTATAATTCACCCCTCCACTTT. Encoded protein: CASRLGIGSYNSPLHF.